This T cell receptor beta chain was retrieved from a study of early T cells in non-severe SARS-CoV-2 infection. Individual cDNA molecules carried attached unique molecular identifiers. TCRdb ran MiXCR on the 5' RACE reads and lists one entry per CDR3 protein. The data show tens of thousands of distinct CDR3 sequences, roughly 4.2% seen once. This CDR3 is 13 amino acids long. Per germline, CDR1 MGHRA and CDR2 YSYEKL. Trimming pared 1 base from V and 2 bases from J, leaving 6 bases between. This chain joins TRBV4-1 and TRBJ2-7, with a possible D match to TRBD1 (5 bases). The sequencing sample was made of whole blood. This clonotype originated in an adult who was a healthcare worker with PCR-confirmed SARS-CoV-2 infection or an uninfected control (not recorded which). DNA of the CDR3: TGCGCCAGCAGCCAAGGGGGCCCCTACGAGCAGTACTTC. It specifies CASSQGGPYEQYF.